Below, 3 T cell receptor beta chains from the same sample are listed, as sequenced in a study of T cell responses to AZD1222 COVID-19 vaccine. The assay was immunoSEQ multiplex PCR, and TCRdb's table has in-frame clones only and misses some. The data contain tens of thousands of clones, roughly 88% of them singletons. Sample: peripheral blood, taken on day 0 of AZD1222 vaccination. These receptors all come from an adult in good health.

This clone showed up just a few times. This chain links TRBV28 with TRBJ1-2, with D unclear. V gave up 7 bases and J gave up 3 bases, with 15 bases separating them. The CDR3 runs to 14 residues. In germline, CDR1 is MDHEN, CDR2 SYDVKM. CDR3 protein: CASTLGGTHYGYTF. The DNA for the CDR3 is TGTGCCAGCACCCTTGGTGGTACCCACTATGGCTACACCTTC.

This chain links TRBV6-6 with TRBJ2-7, with 9 positions matching TRBD2. This CDR3 region has 14 residues. V shed 5 bases and J 6 bases; nucleotides not matched to a gene: 8. The germline V gene encodes CDR1 MNHNY and CDR2 SVGAGI (reference sequence). As DNA, the CDR3 is TGTGCCAGCAGTCTAGCGGGACGCTTCCGCGAGCAGTACTTC. Translating gives CASSLAGRFREQYF.

J is TRBJ2-7 and V is TRBV15; D uncertain. The V gene lost 3 bases and the J gene lost 2 bases, with 14 bases spanning the gap. CDR1 and CDR2 from the germline V gene are LNHNV and YYDKDF (reference sequence). CDR3 length: 15 amino acids. CDR3 protein: CATSRERIRPYEQYF. In nucleotides, the CDR3 is TGTGCCACCAGCAGGGAGAGGATAAGGCCCTACGAGCAGTACTTC.